This T cell receptor (beta chain) originates from a study of control samples from healthy donors and cancer patients. The CDR3 is 15 amino acids. Trimming took 2 bases from V and 4 from J, leaving 12 bases between them. Germline V gene lookup returns CDR1 MRHNA and CDR2 SNTAGT. Assay used: immunoSEQ multiplex PCR; TCRdb lists only in-frame clones, some missing. This table has about 57,000 clones, 90% to 95% appearing once. The source of this sequence is a man younger than 45 in good health. The J gene is TRBJ1-5, the V gene TRBV6-4; D may be TRBD1 (5 bases). Sequenced sample: blood. The CDR3 DNA is TGTGCCAGCAGTGACAGGGGAAGAAGGAATCAGCCCCAGCATTTT. Translation: CASSDRGRRNQPQHF.